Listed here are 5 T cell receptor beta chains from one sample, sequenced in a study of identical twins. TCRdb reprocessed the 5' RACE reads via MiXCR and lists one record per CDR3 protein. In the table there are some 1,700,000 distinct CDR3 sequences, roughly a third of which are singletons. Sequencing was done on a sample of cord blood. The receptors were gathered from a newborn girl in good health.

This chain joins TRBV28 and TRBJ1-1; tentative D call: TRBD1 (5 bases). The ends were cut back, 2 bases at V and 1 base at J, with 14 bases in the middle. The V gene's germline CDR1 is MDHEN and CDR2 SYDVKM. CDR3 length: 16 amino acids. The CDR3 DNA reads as TGTGCCAGCAGTTTAGGGTCGGGGGGAGCGAACACTGAAGCTTTCTTT. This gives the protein CASSLGSGGANTEAFF.

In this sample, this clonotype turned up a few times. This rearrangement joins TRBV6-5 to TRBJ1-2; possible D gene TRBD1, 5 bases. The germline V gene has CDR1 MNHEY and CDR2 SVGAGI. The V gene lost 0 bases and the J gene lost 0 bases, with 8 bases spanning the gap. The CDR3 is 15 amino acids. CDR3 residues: CASSYSRGANYGYTF. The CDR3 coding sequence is TGTGCCAGCAGTTACTCGAGAGGGGCTAACTATGGCTACACCTTC.

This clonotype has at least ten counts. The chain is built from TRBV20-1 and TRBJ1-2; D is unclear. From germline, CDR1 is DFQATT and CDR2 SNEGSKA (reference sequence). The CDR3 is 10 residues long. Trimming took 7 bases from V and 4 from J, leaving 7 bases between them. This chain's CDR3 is CSVTGYGYTF. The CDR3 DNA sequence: TGCAGTGTTACGGGCTATGGCTACACCTTC.

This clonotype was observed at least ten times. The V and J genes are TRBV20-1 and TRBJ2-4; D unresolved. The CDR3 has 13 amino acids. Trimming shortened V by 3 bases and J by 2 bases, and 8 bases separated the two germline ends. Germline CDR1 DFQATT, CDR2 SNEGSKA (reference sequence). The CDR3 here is CSARASTKNIQYF. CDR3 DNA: TGCAGTGCTAGGGCTTCTACCAAAAACATTCAGTACTTC.

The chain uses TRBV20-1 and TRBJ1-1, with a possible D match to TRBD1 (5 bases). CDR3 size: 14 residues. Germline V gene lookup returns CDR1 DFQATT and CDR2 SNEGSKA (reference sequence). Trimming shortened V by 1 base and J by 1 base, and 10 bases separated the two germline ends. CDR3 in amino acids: CSARGGAWNTEAFF. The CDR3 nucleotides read TGCAGTGCTAGAGGCGGGGCCTGGAACACTGAAGCTTTCTTT.